The 30 T cell receptor beta chains presented below share a single source sample, sequenced in a study of Ad26.COV2.S vaccination and SARS-CoV-2 variants. Indicated treatment: about 20 received Ad26.COV2.S at low or high dose, single or two shots; 5 received placebo; per-sample allocation not given. Samples came from day 63 after the first vaccine or placebo injection. This table comes from immunoSEQ multiplex PCR, and its TCRdb copy is limited to in-frame clones, with some not included. The table records a few hundred thousand clones, about four fifths of them present only once. Sequenced here: peripheral blood, sampled in a trial of Ad26.COV2.S vaccine versus placebo. These receptors originate from a person between 18 and 59 years old who received the Ad26.COV2.S COVID-19 vaccine or a placebo.

V and J are TRBV29-1 and TRBJ1-2; 8 bases map to TRBD1. Germline V CDR1 and CDR2: SQVTM, ANQGSEA. The CDR3 sequence is 10 residues long. With 7 bases clipped from V and 10 bases from J, the junction kept 5 bases outside the gene matches. CDR3 amino acids: CSAGTGVYTF. The CDR3 nucleotides are TGCAGCGCCGGGACAGGAGTCTACACCTTC.

This chain links TRBV24-1 with TRBJ2-3; tentative D call: TRBD2 (5 bases). CDR3 length: 15 residues. CDR1 KGHDR and CDR2 SFDVKD come from the germline V gene. Between the trimmed V and J ends, which lost 3 bases and 2 bases, there was a span of 11 bases. The CDR3 is CATSDPTTYTDTQYF. DNA of the CDR3: TGTGCCACCAGTGATCCGACTACCTACACAGATACGCAGTATTTT.

The chain links TRBV12-3 or TRBV12-4 to TRBJ1-5; unclear D gene. There are 13 residues in the CDR3. V was pared by 5 bases and J by 6 bases, with 11 bases between. This chain's CDR3 is CASSPTQSQPQHF. CDR3 nucleotides: TGTGCCAGCAGTCCGACACAGAGTCAGCCCCAGCATTTT.

This chain uses TRBV7-9 with TRBJ1-6; no clear D. The CDR3 contains 12 residues. The germline gives CDR1 SEHNR, CDR2 FQNEAQ (reference sequence). V lost 3 bases, J lost 10 bases, and 7 bases lay in between. The CDR3 DNA sequence: TGTGCCAGCAGCTTTCACCACTCACCCCTCCACTTT. This gives the protein CASSFHHSPLHF.

This rearrangement joins TRBV7-2 to TRBJ1-1; D is unclear. The CDR3 runs to 14 residues. The V gene's germline CDR1 is SGHTA and CDR2 FQGNSA. With 5 bases removed from V and 12 bases from J, the gap between germline ends came to 22 bases. In nucleotides, the CDR3 is TGTGCCAGCAGCCTATTAACGAGTTGGTCGGGCACTTTCTTT. It codes for CASSLLTSWSGTFF.

A remark on this clone: This same CDR3 is encoded by further DNA sequences in the sample. This chain uses TRBV11-3 with TRBJ2-7; perhaps TRBD2 as D (5 bases). Germline CDR1 SGHNT, CDR2 YENEEA. The CDR3 sequence is 15 residues long. V lost 1 base and J lost 3, with 13 bases in between. The CDR3 reads CASSLVSGKGYEQYF. In nucleotides, the CDR3 is TGTGCCAGCAGCTTAGTATCCGGGAAAGGCTACGAGCAGTACTTC.

The rearrangement joins TRBV6-5 to TRBJ1-5; D gene unclear. The CDR3 is 14 amino acids. Germline V gene lookup returns CDR1 MNHEY and CDR2 SVGAGI. V was shortened by 7 bases and J by 0 bases, with 10 bases between the two germline ends. The CDR3 region has the DNA TGTGCCAGCATCCCGGTTTATAGCAATCAGCCCCAGCATTTT. It yields the protein CASIPVYSNQPQHF.

This chain joins TRBV19 and TRBJ1-1; maybe TRBD1 (5 bases). The CDR3 is made up of 12 amino acids. Between the trimmed V and J ends, which lost 5 bases and 12 bases, there was a span of 16 bases. CDR1 and CDR2 (germline): LNHDA, SQIVND (reference sequence). CDR3 sequence reads: CASSGGPYSSFF. The DNA of the CDR3 is TGTGCCAGTAGTGGGGGACCCTACTCTTCTTTCTTT.

V usage is TRBV10-3 and J usage is TRBJ2-7, with 7 bases identical to TRBD1. CDR3 length: 14 amino acids. The J segment lost 1 base and the V segment lost 6 bases, leaving 6 bases of the junction unmatched. Germline CDR1 ENHRY, CDR2 SYGVKD. CDR3 in amino acids: CAIRPRDSSYEQYF. CDR3 DNA: TGTGCCATCAGACCCCGGGACAGTTCCTACGAGCAGTACTTC.

This clone was found a few times. The CDR3 bases are TGCGCCAGCAGCCCGGACAGGGCAACCGGGGAGCTGTTTTTT. It is translated as CASSPDRATGELFF. The J gene is TRBJ2-2, the V gene TRBV5-1; TRBD1 agrees at 8 bases. With V trimmed by 4 bases and J by 5 bases, 4 bases remained unmatched. Germline assignment: CDR1 SGHRS and CDR2 YFSETQ. CDR3 length: 14 amino acids.

This clone was seen a single time. V and J are TRBV9 and TRBJ1-2; D gene uncertain. Germline V gives CDR1 SGDLS, CDR2 YYNGEE. The CDR3 sequence is 11 residues long. The V end was cut by 3 bases, the J end by 10 bases, with 10 bases between. CDR3 in amino acids: CASSANRVYTF. In nucleotides, the CDR3 is TGTGCCAGCAGCGCTAATCGGGTCTACACCTTC.

The CDR3 DNA reads TGTGCCAGTCAACCGGGACTAGGGTCCGGTGAGCAGTTCTTC. As protein: CASQPGLGSGEQFF. V and J are TRBV6-4 and TRBJ2-1; 8 bases are shared with TRBD2. V lost 9 bases and J lost 9; bases outside the gene matches: 13. Looked up from germline, CDR1 is MRHNA and CDR2 is SNTAGT. This CDR3 contains 14 residues.

The chain joins TRBV19 to TRBJ2-5, with TRBD2 as a possible D gene (5 bases). This CDR3 has 12 amino acids. With 4 bases removed from V and 5 bases from J, the gap between germline ends came to 8 bases. Looked up from germline, CDR1 is LNHDA and CDR2 is SQIVND (reference sequence). CDR3 residues: CASSNPGETQYF. CDR3 in DNA: TGTGCCAGTAGTAACCCGGGGGAGACCCAGTACTTC.

The chain couples TRBV6-5 to TRBJ2-7, with D perhaps matching TRBD1 (5 bases). V was pared by 2 bases and J by 3 bases, with 8 bases between. Per the germline V gene, CDR1 is MNHEY and CDR2 is SVGAGI. The CDR3 sequence is 13 residues long. The DNA for the CDR3 is TGTGCCAGCAGTTACAGGGGTATCTACGAGCAGTACTTC. The encoded protein is CASSYRGIYEQYF.

CDR3: CASSIGGWNGYTF. CDR3 nucleotide sequence: TGTGCCAGTAGTATAGGAGGTTGGAATGGCTACACCTTC. The V call is TRBV19, the J call TRBJ1-2; D gene ambiguous. The CDR3 loop spans 13 amino acids. Deletions cut 1 base from V and 6 bases from J, with 9 bases between. CDR1 LNHDA and CDR2 SQIVND come from the germline V gene (reference sequence).

CDR3 in amino acids: CASSLRLSDLNEQFF. The CDR3 coding sequence is TGTGCCAGCAGCCTCCGGCTTTCCGACCTCAATGAGCAGTTCTTC. The chain is built from TRBV27 and TRBJ2-1; unclear D gene. There are 15 residues in the CDR3. Germline V gives CDR1 MNHEY, CDR2 SMNVEV (reference sequence). V lost 6 bases and J 6 bases, leaving 18 bases between the germline ends.

The chain uses TRBV6-2 or TRBV6-3 and TRBJ1-1; TRBD1 agrees at 9 bases. The germline V gene encodes CDR1 MNHEY and CDR2 SVGEGT. After removal of 4 bases from V and 4 bases from J, the junction contained 7 bases not matched to a gene. This CDR3 comprises 15 residues. The CDR3 region is CASSSPDRGGTEAFF. Written as DNA, the CDR3 is TGTGCCAGCAGTTCCCCGGACAGGGGTGGCACTGAAGCTTTCTTT.

The chain carries TRBV27 and TRBJ2-1, with a weak D call TRBD2 (6 bases). Germline-derived CDR1 and CDR2 are MNHEY and SMNVEV (reference sequence). The ends were cut back, 3 bases at V and 3 bases at J, with 12 bases in the middle. This CDR3 has 15 amino acids. The CDR3 coding sequence is TGTGCCAGCAGTTTTGGGGGGTCCCTCTACAATGAGCAGTTCTTC. Its protein is CASSFGGSLYNEQFF.

With regard to this clone: The same CDR3 is also encoded by other DNA sequences in this sample. The V gene is TRBV18, the J gene TRBJ1-1; no clear D gene. This CDR3 is built from 12 residues. V lost 6 bases and J lost 1, with 6 bases in between. CDR1 is KGHSH and CDR2 is LQKENI in the germline V gene. CDR3 sequence: CASSPRNTEAFF. CDR3 coding DNA: TGTGCCAGCTCCCCCAGGAACACTGAAGCTTTCTTT.

This sequence joins TRBV27 and TRBJ1-6; D remains unclear. V lost 8 bases to trimming and J lost 7 bases, with 9 bases between them. In germline, CDR1 is MNHEY, CDR2 SMNVEV (reference sequence). The CDR3 runs to 12 residues. In DNA form, the CDR3 reads TGTGCCAGCTCCCCCCAGAATTCACCCCTCCACTTT. It is translated as CASSPQNSPLHF.

This sequence joins TRBV9 and TRBJ2-2; D perhaps matches TRBD1 (6 bases). Germline CDR1 and CDR2: SGDLS and YYNGEE. Trimming removed 6 bases from V and 1 base from J, with 10 bases in between. This CDR3 is built from 14 residues. CDR3 protein: CASNRVGNTGELFF. The CDR3 DNA sequence: TGTGCCAGCAACAGGGTGGGGAACACCGGGGAGCTGTTTTTT.

This clone appeared a single time. V and J are TRBV11-2 and TRBJ2-3, with D hard to call. The CDR3 covers 14 residues. From germline, CDR1 is SGHAT and CDR2 FQNNGV. V was trimmed by 2 bases and J by 5 bases, leaving 11 bases between them. The CDR3 DNA is TGTGCCAGCAGCTTACTGTCAGTTGAAGATACGCAGTATTTT. The encoded protein is CASSLLSVEDTQYF.

V gene TRBV27 combines with J gene TRBJ1-2, with 10 bases fitting TRBD1. The CDR3 loop spans 15 amino acids. Germline lookup yields CDR1 MNHEY and CDR2 SMNVEV (reference sequence). With 6 bases clipped from V and 7 bases from J, the junction kept 11 bases outside the gene matches. The CDR3: CASRHTGTGVSGYTF. The DNA of the CDR3 is TGTGCCAGCAGACATACCGGGACAGGGGTTTCTGGCTACACCTTC.

The J gene is TRBJ1-3, the V gene TRBV13; 11 nucleotides line up with TRBD1. This CDR3 contains 16 residues. Germline CDR1 PRHDT, CDR2 FYEKMQ (reference sequence). V was pared by 5 bases and J by 5 bases, with 8 bases of the junction left unmatched. CDR3 loop: CASSGVGTGGRNTIYF. DNA for the CDR3: TGTGCCAGCAGCGGGGTCGGGACAGGGGGAAGAAACACCATATATTTT.

The rearrangement links TRBV27 to TRBJ1-4; no definite D call. This CDR3 is 14 amino acids long. From germline, CDR1 is MNHEY and CDR2 SMNVEV (reference sequence). V lost 0 bases to trimming and J lost 8 bases, with 10 bases between them. The CDR3 here is CASSLSGGKEKLFF. CDR3 DNA sequence: TGTGCCAGCAGTTTATCGGGAGGAAAAGAAAAACTGTTTTTT.

Only a few counts were recorded for this clone. Other DNA sequences of this sample code for an identical CDR3. V is TRBV11-2 and J is TRBJ1-1; D not certain. This CDR3 is 13 amino acids long. The V and J ends lost 3 bases and 1 base respectively, with 6 bases between them. Germline values: CDR1 SGHAT, CDR2 FQNNGV. This chain's CDR3 is CASSFSGNTEAFF. In nucleotides, the CDR3 is TGTGCCAGCAGCTTTTCCGGGAACACTGAAGCTTTCTTT.

The chain couples TRBV28 to TRBJ1-5, with D perhaps matching TRBD1 (5 bases). The germline V gene encodes CDR1 MDHEN and CDR2 SYDVKM. This CDR3 has 14 residues. Trimming cost V 11 bases and J 4 bases, with 18 bases left between them. CDR3 bases: TGTGCCGCCGCCAGGGTGGGCATAAATCAGCCCCAGCATTTT. This codes for CAAARVGINQPQHF.

The chain has TRBV2 and TRBJ1-2; 7 nucleotides line up with TRBD1. The CDR3 runs to 14 residues. V lost 7 bases, J lost 4 bases, and 9 bases stayed unmatched. Germline CDR1 SNHLY, CDR2 FYNNEI. The CDR3 coding sequence is TGTGCCAGCATTCGTGGGACAGTCCTCTATGGCTACACCTTC. Its protein product is CASIRGTVLYGYTF.

The chain has TRBV6-1 and TRBJ2-5; 8 nucleotides align to TRBD2. CDR1 and CDR2 (germline): MNHNS, SASEGT. The CDR3 runs to 14 residues. The trim removed 1 base at V and 4 bases at J, leaving 2 bases unmatched. CDR3 protein: CASSEGAGVETQYF. The CDR3 nucleotides read TGTGCCAGCAGTGAAGGAGCGGGAGTAGAGACCCAGTACTTC.

This sequence joins TRBV2 and TRBJ2-3; unclear D gene. This CDR3 comprises 15 residues. V gave up 10 bases and J gave up 0 bases, with 17 bases separating them. Germline V CDR1 and CDR2: SNHLY, FYNNEI. The CDR3 loop is CATSQTRPSTDTQYF. Here the CDR3 DNA reads TGTGCCACCTCCCAGACCAGGCCTAGCACAGATACGCAGTATTTT.